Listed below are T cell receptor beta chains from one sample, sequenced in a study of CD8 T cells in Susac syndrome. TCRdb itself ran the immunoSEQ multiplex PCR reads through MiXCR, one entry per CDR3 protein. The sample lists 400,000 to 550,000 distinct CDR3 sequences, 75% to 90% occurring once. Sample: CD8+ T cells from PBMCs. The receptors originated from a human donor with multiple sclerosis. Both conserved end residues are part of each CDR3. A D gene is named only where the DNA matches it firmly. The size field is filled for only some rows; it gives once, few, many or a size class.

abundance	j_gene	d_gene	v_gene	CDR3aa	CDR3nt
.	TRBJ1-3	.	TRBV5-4	CASSFRGGGGNTIYF	TGTGCCAGCAGCTTTCGAGGGGGGGGTGGAAACACCATATATTTT
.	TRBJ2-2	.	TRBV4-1	CASSQGGATTGSGELFF	TGCGCCAGCAGCCAAGGTGGGGCTACTACTGGTTCCGGGGAGCTGTTTTTT
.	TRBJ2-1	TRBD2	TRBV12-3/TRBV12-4	CASSPTSGRINEQFF	TGTGCCAGCAGTCCGACTAGCGGGAGAATCAATGAGCAGTTCTTC
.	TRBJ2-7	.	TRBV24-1	CATSDLIAGYEQYF	TGTGCCACCAGTGATTTAATAGCCGGCTACGAGCAGTACTTC
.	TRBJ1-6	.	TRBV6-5	CASSYRGGNSPLHF	TGTGCCAGCAGTTACCGGGGGGGTAATTCACCCCTCCACTTT
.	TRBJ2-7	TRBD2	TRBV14	CASSPQRGGYEQYF	TGTGCCAGCAGCCCCCAGCGGGGGGGCTACGAGCAGTACTTC
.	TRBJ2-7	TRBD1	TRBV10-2	CASSERGQGFNEQYF	TGCGCCAGCAGTGAGAGGGGACAGGGGTTCAACGAGCAGTACTTC
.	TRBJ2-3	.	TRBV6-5	CASSYSTIISTDTQYF	TGTGCCAGCAGTTACTCTACAATTATAAGCACAGATACGCAGTATTTT
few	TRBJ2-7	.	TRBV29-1	CSVVTDFSYEQYF	TGCAGCGTTGTGACTGACTTCTCCTACGAGCAGTACTTC
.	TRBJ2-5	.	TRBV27	CASSPRDTETQYF	TGTGCCAGCAGTCCCAGGGATACAGAGACCCAGTACTTC
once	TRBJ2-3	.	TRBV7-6	CASSTQQRTSTDTQYF	TGTGCCAGCAGCACACAACAGCGAACAAGCACAGATACGCAGTATTTT
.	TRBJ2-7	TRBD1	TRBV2	CASEGQAYEQYF	TGTGCCAGCGAGGGACAGGCCTACGAGCAGTACTTC